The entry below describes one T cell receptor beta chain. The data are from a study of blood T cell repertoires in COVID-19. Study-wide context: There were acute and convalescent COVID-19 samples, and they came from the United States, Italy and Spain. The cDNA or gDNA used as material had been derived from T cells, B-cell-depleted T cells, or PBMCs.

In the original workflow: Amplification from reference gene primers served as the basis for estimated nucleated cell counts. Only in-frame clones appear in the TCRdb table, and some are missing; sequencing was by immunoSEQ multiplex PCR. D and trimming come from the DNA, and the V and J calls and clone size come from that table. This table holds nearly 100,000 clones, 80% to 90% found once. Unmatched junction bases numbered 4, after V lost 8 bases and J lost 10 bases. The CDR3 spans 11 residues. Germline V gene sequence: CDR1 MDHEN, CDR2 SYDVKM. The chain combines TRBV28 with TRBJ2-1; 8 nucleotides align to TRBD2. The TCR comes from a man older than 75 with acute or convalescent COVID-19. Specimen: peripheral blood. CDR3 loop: CASQTSDEQFF. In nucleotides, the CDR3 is TGTGCCAGCCAGACTAGCGACGAGCAGTTCTTC.